This TCR beta chain was profiled in a study of T cells in localized non-small cell lung cancer. CDR1 SGHTA and CDR2 FQGNSA come from the germline V gene. CDR3 length equals 13 residues. V lost 4 bases to trimming and J lost 7 bases, with 8 bases between them. Study-wide results and limits: Longer overall survival accompanied higher blood T cell density. Sequencing, confined to only one tumor region, leaves heterogeneity possible. Across samples, adjacent lung featured a median roughly 50 of the top 100 tumor clones. Adjacent uninvolved lung tissue had the highest T cell clonality, exceeding tumor.

Libraries were prepared by immunoSEQ multiplex PCR; TCRdb keeps only in-frame clonotypes and omits some of them. The sample includes some 82,000 clones, over 70% of them seen just once. This clone was detected ten times or more. Its matching antigen is unknown. The chain couples TRBV7-2 to TRBJ1-6; D gene uncertain. This material consisted of PBMCs, taken before any cancer treatment. This receptor was obtained from a man aged 40-75 years with stage II squamous cell lung carcinoma. For the CDR3, the DNA is TGTGCCAGCAGCTCCAACCGAAATTCACCCCTCCACTTT. The encoded protein is CASSSNRNSPLHF.